This entry lists 8 T cell receptor beta chains sequenced from one sample in a study of sequential checkpoint blockade in melanoma. The table came from immunoSEQ multiplex PCR; TCRdb's copy has only in-frame clones and leaves some out. The repertoire holds tens of thousands of clones, with around 80% as singletons. Treatment reported: randomized to nivolumab then ipilimumab (arm A) or the reverse (arm B). The source material was CD8+ T cells sorted from blood (inferred from file names), sampled from a patient given nivolumab and ipilimumab in sequence. These receptors were obtained from a human donor with melanoma.

J is TRBJ1-4 and V is TRBV4-3; 11 bases are a match to TRBD1. Germline CDR1 reads LGHNA; CDR2 reads YSLEER. V lost 2 bases to trimming and J lost 2 bases; unmatched junction nucleotides: 4. The length of the CDR3 is 17 residues. DNA of the CDR3: TGCGCCAGCAGCCAACCGGGACAGGGGGTGACTAATGAAAAACTGTTTTTT. Its translation is CASSQPGQGVTNEKLFF.

This clone has only one observation. The gene calls are TRBV28 and TRBJ2-7; D is uncertain. Trimming removed 5 bases from V and 3 bases from J, with 8 bases in between. The germline gives CDR1 MDHEN, CDR2 SYDVKM. The CDR3 totals 12 residues. This CDR3 is CASSTLGYEQYF. The CDR3 DNA follows: TGTGCCAGCAGTACCCTCGGCTACGAGCAGTACTTC.

The CDR3 is CASSPGTSGLYEQFF. CDR3 in DNA: TGTGCCAGCAGTCCGGGGACTAGCGGGCTCTATGAGCAGTTCTTC. This sequence joins TRBV27 and TRBJ2-1; 12 positions match TRBD2. V dropped 5 bases and J dropped 8; count of bases not matched to a gene: 7. The CDR3 is 15 residues long. Per germline, CDR1 MNHEY and CDR2 SMNVEV (reference sequence).

This chain uses TRBV5-1 with TRBJ2-7, with 12 bases lining up with TRBD2. CDR3 length: 17 amino acids. The junction had 6 bases not matched to a gene; V was cut back by 1 base and J by 1 base. CDR1 is SGHRS, CDR2 YFSETQ, per germline. The CDR3 DNA reads TGCGCCAGCAGCTTGTCGTCGACTAGCGGGGGTTCCTACGAGCAGTACTTC. Protein product: CASSLSSTSGGSYEQYF. The variable domain in full, with the rest retrieved from reference TRBV5-1 and TRBJ2-7, is KAGVTQTPRYLIKTRGQQVTLSCSPISGHRSVSWYQQTPGQGLQFLFEYFSETQRNKGNFPGRFSGRQFSNSRSEMNVSTLELGDSALYLCASSLSSTSGGSYEQYFGPGTRLTVT.

The chain links TRBV15 to TRBJ2-7, with 11 bases identical to TRBD1. This CDR3 has 16 amino acids. Unmatched junction bases numbered 5, after V lost 2 bases and J lost 2 bases. Germline V gene data show CDR1 as LNHNV and CDR2 as YYDKDF (reference sequence). The CDR3 loop reads CATSRTPGQGAYEQYF. CDR3 in DNA: TGTGCCACCAGCAGAACTCCGGGACAGGGGGCCTACGAGCAGTACTTC.

V and J are TRBV19 and TRBJ2-7; 11 positions match TRBD1. Germline CDR1 and CDR2: LNHDA and SQIVND (reference sequence). The CDR3 totals 14 residues. After removal of 7 bases from V and 4 bases from J, the junction contained 6 bases not matched to a gene. The CDR3 loop is CASTGTGGAYEQYF. The CDR3 DNA sequence: TGTGCCAGTACTGGGACAGGGGGTGCTTACGAGCAGTACTTC.

The chain couples TRBV4-3 to TRBJ2-1; 9 bases line up with TRBD2. After removal of 0 bases from V and 8 bases from J, the junction contained 8 bases not matched to a gene. CDR3 size: 16 residues. Germline V gene lookup returns CDR1 LGHNA and CDR2 YSLEER. CDR3 amino acids: CASSQDSGGRADEQFF. Written as DNA, the CDR3 is TGCGCCAGCAGCCAAGATTCTGGCGGGAGGGCCGATGAGCAGTTCTTC.

The table lists this clone with a few counts. This CDR3 is also generated by other DNA sequences in the sample. The rearrangement joins TRBV28 to TRBJ2-7; 9 bases align to TRBD2. This CDR3 spans 14 amino acids. V lost 3 bases, J lost 5 bases, and 5 bases stayed unmatched. The germline V gene encodes CDR1 MDHEN and CDR2 SYDVKM. The chain's CDR3 is CASSLAGGVNEQYF. The CDR3 nucleotides are TGTGCCAGCAGTTTGGCGGGAGGGGTAAACGAGCAGTACTTC. Filled out from reference TRBV28 and TRBJ2-7, the complete variable domain reads DVKVTQSSRYLVKRTGEKVFLECVQDMDHENMFWYRQDPGLGLRLIYFSYDVKMKEKGDIPEGYSVSREKKERFSLILESASTNQTSMYLCASSLAGGVNEQYFGPGTRLTVT.